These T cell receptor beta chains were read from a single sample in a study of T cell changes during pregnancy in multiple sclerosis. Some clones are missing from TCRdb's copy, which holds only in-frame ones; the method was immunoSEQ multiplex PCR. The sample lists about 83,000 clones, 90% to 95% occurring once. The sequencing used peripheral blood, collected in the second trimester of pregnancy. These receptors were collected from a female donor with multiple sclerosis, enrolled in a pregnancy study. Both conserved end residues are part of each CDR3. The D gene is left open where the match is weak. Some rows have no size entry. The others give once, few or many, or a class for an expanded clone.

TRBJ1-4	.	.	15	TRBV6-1	TGTGCCAGCAGTGAGGCAGTTTCAACTAATGAAAAACTGTTTTTT	CASSEAVSTNEKLFF
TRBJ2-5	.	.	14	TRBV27	TGTGCCAGCAGTTCTCGGAGGGCCCGGGAGACCCAGTACTTC	CASSSRRARETQYF
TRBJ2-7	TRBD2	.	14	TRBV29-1	TGCAGCGCAATGACTAGCGGGTTCTCCTACGAGCAGTACTTC	CSAMTSGFSYEQYF
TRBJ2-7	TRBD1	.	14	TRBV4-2	TGTGCCAGCAGCCAAGACAGGGGGAGCTACGAGCAGTACTTC	CASSQDRGSYEQYF
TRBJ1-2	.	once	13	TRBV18	TGTGCCAGCTCACCACTGGGGCTTGATGGCTACACCTTC	CASSPLGLDGYTF
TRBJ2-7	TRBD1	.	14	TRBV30	TGTGCCTGGAGTCGTACTGGACAGGGCCACGAGCAGTACTTC	CAWSRTGQGHEQYF
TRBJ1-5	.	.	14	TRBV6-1	TGTGCCAGCAGCGAAGGGGGGGGAAGTCAGCCCCAGCATTTT	CASSEGGGSQPQHF
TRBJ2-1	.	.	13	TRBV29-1	TGCAGCGTTGCCCGAGAAACCTACAATGAGCAGTTCTTC	CSVARETYNEQFF
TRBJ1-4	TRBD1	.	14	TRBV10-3	TGTGCCATCAGCGGGACAGCCGTTAATGAAAAACTGTTTTTT	CAISGTAVNEKLFF
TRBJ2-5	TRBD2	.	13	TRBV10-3	TGTGCCATCGGGCGGGAGGGTCTAGAGACCCAGTACTTC	CAIGREGLETQYF
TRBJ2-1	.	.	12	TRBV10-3	TGTGCCATGAGGGACTGGCACAATGAGCAGTTCTTC	CAMRDWHNEQFF
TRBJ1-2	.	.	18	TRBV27	TGTGCCAGCAGTTCGACCATACGGGGGGGAGACAGTAACTATGGCTACACCTTC	CASSSTIRGGDSNYGYTF
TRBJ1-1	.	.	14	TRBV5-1	TGCGCCAGCAGCTTGACCCGGGTGAACACTGAAGCTTTCTTT	CASSLTRVNTEAFF
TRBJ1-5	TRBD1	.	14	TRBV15	TGTGCCACCAGCACCTACAGGGGTAATCAGCCCCAGCATTTT	CATSTYRGNQPQHF
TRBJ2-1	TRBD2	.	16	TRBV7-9	TGTGCCAGCAGCTCCGTAGCGGGAGGGAGATTGAATGAGCAGTTCTTC	CASSSVAGGRLNEQFF
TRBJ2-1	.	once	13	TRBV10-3	TGTGCCATCAGTGATATGACTCGCAATGAGCAGTTCTTC	CAISDMTRNEQFF
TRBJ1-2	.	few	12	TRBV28	TGTGCCAGCAGTTCACAGGTCCCTGGCTACACCTTC	CASSSQVPGYTF
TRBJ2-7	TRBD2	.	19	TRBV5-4	TGTGCCAGCAGTACCCCGAGGACTAGCGGGAGGCTTGCACCCTACGAGCAGTACTTC	CASSTPRTSGRLAPYEQYF